This is a list of T cell receptor beta chains from one sample in a study of human T cells and chemical hapten exposure. TCRdb passed the RACE reads through MiXCR, listing each CDR3 protein once. Of 350,000 to 400,000 distinct CDR3 sequences detected, approximately 5.1% appear once; the ten largest clones hold 2.5% to 3%. The sequences come from whole blood, collected in connection with sensitization to the hapten diphenylcyclopropenone (DPC). These receptors were obtained from a woman in her fifties or sixties with alopecia areata. Some clones in this sample may be carry-over from other donors' samples. Both conserved end residues are part of each CDR3. Each record gives: J gene, D gene, clone size, V gene, CDR3 protein, CDR3 DNA. D genes are given only for firm matches. Clone size is not always given. Where it is, it says once, few, many or a class for expanded clones.

TRBJ2-3 . many TRBV18 CASSADRTNTDTQYF TGTGCCAGCTCAGCAGACAGGACGAACACAGATACGCAGTATTTT
TRBJ1-5 . many TRBV5-1 CASSPEQGGQPQHF TGCGCCAGCAGCCCAGAACAGGGAGGGCAGCCCCAGCATTTT
TRBJ1-5 . many TRBV7-2 CASSLAGRRTNQPQHF TGTGCCAGCAGCTTAGCGGGCAGGCGGACCAATCAGCCCCAGCATTTT
TRBJ2-1 . . TRBV28 CATSDGLLYNEQFF TGTGCCACTTCTGATGGACTGCTTTACAATGAGCAGTTCTTC
TRBJ2-3 TRBD1 many TRBV11-2 CASSSDQGDRADTQYF TGTGCCAGCAGCTCCGACCAGGGGGACAGGGCGGATACGCAGTATTTT
TRBJ1-1 . . TRBV29-1 CSAVSRIAEAFF TGCAGCGCAGTTTCCCGGATTGCTGAAGCTTTCTTT
TRBJ1-2 . . TRBV27 CASSLSGQGGYGYTF TGTGCCAGCAGTTTATCCGGGCAGGGAGGCTATGGCTACACCTTC
TRBJ2-6 . few TRBV24-1 CATQLGTVTTGANVLTF TGTGCCACCCAGCTCGGGACCGTAACCACTGGGGCCAACGTCCTGACTTTC
TRBJ2-5 TRBD1 many TRBV7-2 CASSPTGFQETQYF TGTGCCAGCAGCCCGACAGGGTTTCAAGAGACCCAGTACTTC
TRBJ1-2 . few TRBV29-1 CSVEGTVYGYTF TGCAGCGTTGAGGGGACGGTCTATGGCTACACCTTC
TRBJ2-5 TRBD2 many TRBV7-6 CASSLVTSIGTQYF TGTGCCAGCAGCTTAGTGACTAGCATCGGGACCCAGTACTTC
TRBJ1-5 . few TRBV6-5 CASSAAGNRYQPQHF TGTGCCAGCAGTGCCGCGGGGAACCGATATCAGCCCCAGCATTTT
TRBJ2-1 TRBD2 . TRBV9 CASSVAASGGDNEQFF TGTGCCAGCAGCGTAGCAGCTAGCGGGGGAGACAATGAGCAGTTCTTC
TRBJ1-2 TRBD1 . TRBV4-2 CASSQSGGQSGGYTF TGTGCCAGCAGCCAAAGTGGGGGACAGTCAGGAGGCTACACCTTC
TRBJ2-2 TRBD1 . TRBV10-1 CASNRQGDRELFF TGCGCCAGCAATAGGCAGGGGGACCGGGAGCTGTTTTTT
TRBJ1-4 . . TRBV5-6 CASSLRQFNEKLFF TGTGCCAGCAGCTTGAGACAGTTTAATGAAAAACTGTTTTTT
TRBJ1-5 . many TRBV6-2/TRBV6-3 CASSYLGASNQPQHF TGTGCCAGCAGTTACCTAGGGGCTAGCAATCAGCCCCAGCATTTT
TRBJ2-1 TRBD2 . TRBV24-1 CATSAREGLDNEQFF TGTGCCACCAGTGCCCGGGAGGGGTTGGACAATGAGCAGTTCTTC
TRBJ2-7 . . TRBV12-3/TRBV12-4 CASRSQGPYEQYF TGTGCCAGCAGGTCGCAGGGCCCCTACGAGCAGTACTTC
TRBJ2-5 . . TRBV29-1 CSGGEVETQYF TGCAGCGGGGGGGAGGTGGAGACCCAGTACTTC
TRBJ2-4 . few TRBV7-3 CASSLWPRAKNIQYF TGTGCCAGCAGCTTATGGCCTAGAGCCAAAAACATTCAGTACTTC
TRBJ1-2 TRBD1 many TRBV6-5 CASSYDRATSGGGYTF TGTGCCAGCAGTTACGACAGGGCCACAAGTGGTGGTGGCTACACCTTC
TRBJ2-2 TRBD2 many TRBV6-6 CASSYSQLSGDTGELFF TGTGCCAGCAGTTACTCTCAGCTTAGCGGGGACACCGGGGAGCTGTTTTTT
TRBJ2-7 . many TRBV4-3 CASSKRVGDTYEQYF TGCGCCAGCAGCAAAAGAGTTGGGGACACCTACGAGCAGTACTTC
TRBJ2-1 TRBD2 few TRBV11-2 CASSSGTSGAYNEQFF TGTGCCAGCAGCTCCGGGACTAGCGGGGCCTACAATGAGCAGTTCTTC
TRBJ2-7 . . TRBV2 CASRQLASEQYF TGTGCCAGCAGACAACTAGCATCCGAGCAGTACTTC
TRBJ1-2 TRBD1 few TRBV2 CATAGTGQGYTF TGTGCCACTGCCGGGACAGGGCAAGGCTACACCTTC
TRBJ1-4 . . TRBV7-8 CASSLEAMREKLFF TGTGCCAGCAGCTTAGAAGCCATGAGAGAAAAACTGTTTTTT
TRBJ2-7 TRBD2 many TRBV20-1 CSARDFSSGGYEQYF TGCAGTGCTAGAGATTTTTCTAGCGGGGGCTACGAGCAGTACTTC
TRBJ2-7 . . TRBV10-3 CAISETSMYEQYF TGTGCCATCAGTGAAACTAGCATGTACGAGCAGTACTTC
TRBJ2-3 . . TRBV5-1 CASSLERSTDTQYF TGCGCCAGCAGCTTGGAACGGAGCACAGATACGCAGTATTTT
TRBJ2-5 . few TRBV19 CASSRLGETQYF TGTGCCAGTAGCAGGTTAGGAGAGACCCAGTACTTC
TRBJ1-5 . few TRBV7-2 CASRRGNGNQPQHF TGTGCCAGCAGGAGGGGGAACGGCAATCAGCCCCAGCATTTT
TRBJ2-3 . many TRBV7-6 CASSLEGGRDTQYF TGTGCCAGCAGCTTAGAGGGGGGCCGGGATACGCAGTATTTT
TRBJ2-7 . many TRBV19 CASSIERQAPTYEQYF TGTGCCAGTAGTATAGAAAGGCAGGCCCCTACCTACGAGCAGTACTTC
TRBJ2-7 TRBD2 many TRBV20-1 CSALGTSGLDYEQYF TGCAGTGCCCTCGGGACTAGCGGTCTCGACTACGAGCAGTACTTC
TRBJ1-1 . . TRBV6-5 CASSYSGIEGTEAFF TGTGCCAGCAGTTACTCGGGCATCGAGGGCACTGAAGCTTTCTTT
TRBJ2-1 TRBD2 many TRBV5-6 CASSSLGTSRLDEQFF TGTGCCAGCAGCTCCCTGGGGACTAGCCGCTTAGATGAGCAGTTCTTC
TRBJ2-3 . many TRBV13 CASRSGRGTQYF TGTGCCAGCAGGAGCGGCCGGGGTACGCAGTATTTT
TRBJ2-6 . . TRBV12-3/TRBV12-4 CASSDPNIWSGANVLTF TGTGCCAGCTCTGACCCCAACATCTGGTCTGGGGCCAACGTCCTGACTTTC
TRBJ2-3 . . TRBV20-1 CSARDLATYTDTQYF TGCAGTGCTAGAGATTTAGCTACCTACACAGATACGCAGTATTTT
TRBJ1-6 . . TRBV27 CASSLVGNNSPLHF TGTGCCAGCAGTTTGGTGGGTAATAATTCACCCCTCCACTTT
TRBJ2-7 . . TRBV6-5 CASRPSGIYEQYF TGTGCCAGCAGACCCAGCGGAATCTACGAGCAGTACTTC
TRBJ1-1 . few TRBV10-3 CAMTARVTGNTEAFF TGTGCCATGACGGCACGGGTTACCGGAAACACTGAAGCTTTCTTT
TRBJ2-1 TRBD2 many TRBV6-6 CASTSGTSRYNEQFF TGTGCCAGCACCTCCGGGACTAGCCGTTACAATGAGCAGTTCTTC
TRBJ2-7 . many TRBV10-3 CAISESRDFPTVSYEQYF TGTGCCATCAGTGAGTCGAGAGACTTTCCTACCGTCTCCTACGAGCAGTACTTC
TRBJ2-5 . many TRBV6-5 CASSGGWGQETQYF TGTGCCAGCAGCGGGGGATGGGGCCAAGAGACCCAGTACTTC
TRBJ1-4 . . TRBV30 CAWSPGTATNEKLFF TGTGCCTGGAGCCCCGGGACCGCAACTAATGAAAAACTGTTTTTT
TRBJ2-3 . many TRBV6-5 CASSYMGASTDTQYF TGTGCCAGCAGTTACATGGGTGCTAGCACAGATACGCAGTATTTT
TRBJ2-7 . many TRBV20-1 CSAPATNSYEQYF TGCAGTGCTCCAGCGACCAACTCCTACGAGCAGTACTTC